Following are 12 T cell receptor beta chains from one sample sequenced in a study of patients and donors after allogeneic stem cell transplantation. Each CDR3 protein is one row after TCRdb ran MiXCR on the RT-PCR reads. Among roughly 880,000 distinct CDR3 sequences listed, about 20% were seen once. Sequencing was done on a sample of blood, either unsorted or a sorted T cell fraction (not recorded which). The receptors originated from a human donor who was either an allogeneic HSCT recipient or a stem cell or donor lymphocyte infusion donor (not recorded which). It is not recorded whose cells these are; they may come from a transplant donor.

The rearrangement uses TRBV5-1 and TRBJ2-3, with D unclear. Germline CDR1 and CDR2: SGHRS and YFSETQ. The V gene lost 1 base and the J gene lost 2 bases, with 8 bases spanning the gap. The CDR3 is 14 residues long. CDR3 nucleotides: TGCGCCAGCAGCTTGAAGCCCTCCACAGATACGCAGTATTTT. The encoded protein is CASSLKPSTDTQYF.

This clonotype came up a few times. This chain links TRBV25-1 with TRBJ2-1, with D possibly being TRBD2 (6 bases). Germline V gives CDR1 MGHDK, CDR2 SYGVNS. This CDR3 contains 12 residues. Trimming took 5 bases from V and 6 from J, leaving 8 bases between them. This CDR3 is CASSREFNEQFF. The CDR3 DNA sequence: TGTGCCAGCAGTCGGGAGTTCAATGAGCAGTTCTTC.

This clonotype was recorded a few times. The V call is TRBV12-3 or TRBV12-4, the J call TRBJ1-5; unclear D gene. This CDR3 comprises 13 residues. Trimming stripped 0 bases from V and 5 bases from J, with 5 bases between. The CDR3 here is CASSLAKDQPQHF. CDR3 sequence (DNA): TGTGCCAGCAGTTTAGCCAAGGATCAGCCCCAGCATTTT.

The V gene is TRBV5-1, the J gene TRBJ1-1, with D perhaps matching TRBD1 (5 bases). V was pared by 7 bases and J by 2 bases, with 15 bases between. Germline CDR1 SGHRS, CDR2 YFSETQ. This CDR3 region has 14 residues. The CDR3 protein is CASGVGVTNTEAFF. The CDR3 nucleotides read TGCGCCAGCGGGGTAGGGGTCACCAACACTGAAGCTTTCTTT.

CDR3 in amino acids: CASGLNLETQYF. The CDR3 DNA sequence: TGTGCTAGTGGTTTAAATCTAGAGACCCAGTACTTC. The chain links TRBV12-5 to TRBJ2-5; no reliable D call. The CDR3 consists of 12 residues. The germline V gene has CDR1 LGHNT and CDR2 FRNRAP. Trimming removed 3 bases at V and 4 bases at J, with 6 bases between.

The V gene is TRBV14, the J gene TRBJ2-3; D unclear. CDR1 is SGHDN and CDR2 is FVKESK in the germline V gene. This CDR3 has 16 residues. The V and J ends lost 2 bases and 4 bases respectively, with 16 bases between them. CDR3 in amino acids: CASSQLSGNPSDTQYF. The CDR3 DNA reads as TGTGCCAGCAGCCAACTCTCAGGAAACCCTTCAGATACGCAGTATTTT.

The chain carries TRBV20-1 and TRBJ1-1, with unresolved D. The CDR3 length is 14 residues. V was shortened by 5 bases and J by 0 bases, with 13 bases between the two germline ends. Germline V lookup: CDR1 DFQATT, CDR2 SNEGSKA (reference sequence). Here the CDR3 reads CSAPLVGMNTEAFF. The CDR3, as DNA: TGCAGTGCTCCCTTAGTAGGCATGAACACTGAAGCTTTCTTT.

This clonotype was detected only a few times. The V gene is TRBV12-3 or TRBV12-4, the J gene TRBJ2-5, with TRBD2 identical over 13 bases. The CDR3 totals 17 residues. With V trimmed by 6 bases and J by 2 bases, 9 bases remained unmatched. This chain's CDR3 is CASRQGLAGDEQETQYF. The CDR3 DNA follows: TGTGCCAGCAGACAAGGACTAGCGGGAGACGAACAAGAGACCCAGTACTTC.

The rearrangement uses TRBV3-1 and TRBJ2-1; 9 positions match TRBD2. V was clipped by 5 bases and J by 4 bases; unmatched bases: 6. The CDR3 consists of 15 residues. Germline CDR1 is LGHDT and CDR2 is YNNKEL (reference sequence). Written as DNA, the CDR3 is TGTGCCAGCAGCTATAGCGGGAGTAGGTACAATGAGCAGTTCTTC. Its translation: CASSYSGSRYNEQFF.

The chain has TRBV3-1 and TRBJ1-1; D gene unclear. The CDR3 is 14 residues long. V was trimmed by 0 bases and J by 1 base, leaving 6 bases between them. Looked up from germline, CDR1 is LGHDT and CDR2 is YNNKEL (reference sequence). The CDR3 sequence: CASSQDHRNTEAFF. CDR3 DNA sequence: TGTGCCAGCAGCCAAGACCACAGGAACACTGAAGCTTTCTTT.

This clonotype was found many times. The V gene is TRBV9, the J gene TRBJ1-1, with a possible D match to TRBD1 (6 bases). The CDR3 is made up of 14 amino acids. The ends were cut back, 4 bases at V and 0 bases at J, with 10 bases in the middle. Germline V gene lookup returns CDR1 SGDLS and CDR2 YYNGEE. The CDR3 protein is CASSSRGMNTEAFF. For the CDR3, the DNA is TGTGCCAGCAGCTCAAGGGGGATGAACACTGAAGCTTTCTTT.

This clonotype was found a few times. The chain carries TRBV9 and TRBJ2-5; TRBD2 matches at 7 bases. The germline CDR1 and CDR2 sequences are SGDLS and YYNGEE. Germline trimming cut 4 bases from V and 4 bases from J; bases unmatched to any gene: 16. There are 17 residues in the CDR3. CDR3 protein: CASSPSLAEARGETQYF. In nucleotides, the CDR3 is TGTGCCAGCAGCCCCTCCCTAGCGGAAGCCCGGGGAGAGACCCAGTACTTC.